Below are 20 T cell receptor beta chains sequenced from a single sample in a study of T-cell reconstitution after alpha-beta-depleted transplantation in children. As it was prepared, the TCRbeta library received unique molecular identifiers. From the PCR reads, TCRdb called clonotypes with MiXCR, one entry per CDR3 protein. The top ten hold 5.5% of the sample, which has around 190,000 distinct CDR3 sequences, about 6.6% seen once. Specimen: PBMCs, collected before TCRalphabeta/CD19-depleted stem cell transplant. The receptors here all came from a boy between 2 and 10 years old with acute lymphoblastic leukemia, due to receive a stem cell transplant.

Here the CDR3 reads CASSQVEKLFF. For the CDR3, the DNA is TGTGCCAGCAGCCAAGTCGAAAAACTGTTTTTT. This rearrangement joins TRBV3-1 to TRBJ1-4; D is ambiguous. The CDR3 is 11 residues long. CDR1 and CDR2 from the germline V gene are LGHDT and YNNKEL (reference sequence). Between the trimmed V and J ends, which lost 1 base and 8 bases, there was a span of 2 bases.

This chain uses TRBV10-3 with TRBJ2-3, with D perhaps matching TRBD1 or TRBD2 (5 bases each). Germline lookup yields CDR1 ENHRY and CDR2 SYGVKD. V lost 6 bases and J lost 7, with 14 bases in between. This CDR3 spans 13 amino acids. CDR3: CAISPREGNTQYF. In DNA, the CDR3 is TGTGCCATCAGCCCTAGAGAGGGGAATACGCAGTATTTT.

There are many counts of this clonotype. V and J are TRBV13 and TRBJ2-7, with D uncertain. The CDR3 has 14 amino acids. In germline, CDR1 is PRHDT, CDR2 FYEKMQ (reference sequence). Trimming took off 0 bases at V and 4 bases at J, with 10 bases between the two ends. This chain's CDR3 is CASSLGAGEYEQYF. As DNA, the CDR3 is TGTGCCAGCAGCTTAGGGGCAGGAGAGTACGAGCAGTACTTC.

This clonotype has a count of ten or more. This chain links TRBV27 with TRBJ2-5, with D perhaps TRBD2 (5 bases). V lost 8 bases and J 5 bases, leaving 18 bases between the germline ends. Germline loops: CDR1 MNHEY, CDR2 SMNVEV (reference sequence). This CDR3 contains 14 residues. The CDR3 loop is CASGKREGRETQYF. Written as DNA, the CDR3 is TGTGCCAGCGGGAAAAGAGAGGGTAGGGAGACCCAGTACTTC.

In this sample, this clonotype turned up many times. The rearrangement links TRBV28 to TRBJ1-5; D is possibly TRBD1 (6 bases). V was clipped by 6 bases and J by 9 bases, with 18 bases between them. The germline V gene encodes CDR1 MDHEN and CDR2 SYDVKM. The CDR3 has 14 amino acids. The CDR3 nucleotides read TGTGCCAGCAGACGACAGGAATCGGGATCGCCCCAGCATTTT. It codes for CASRRQESGSPQHF.

This clonotype has only a few counts. V is TRBV7-9 and J is TRBJ1-2; 8 bases line up with TRBD1. With V trimmed by 5 bases and J by 5 bases, 7 bases remained unmatched. CDR1 SEHNR and CDR2 FQNEAQ come from the germline V gene (reference sequence). The CDR3 length is 14 residues. DNA for the CDR3: TGTGCCAGCAGCAAGGACAGGGCTTGGTATGGCTACACCTTC. This sequence encodes CASSKDRAWYGYTF.

This clonotype was counted ten times or more. The CDR3 reads CASSLVPSGLDTQYF. DNA of the CDR3: TGTGCCAGCAGCTTAGTTCCTAGCGGGTTAGATACGCAGTATTTT. The chain couples TRBV7-2 to TRBJ2-3; TRBD2 agrees at 8 bases. This CDR3 is 15 amino acids long. Germline V gene sequence: CDR1 SGHTA, CDR2 FQGNSA. After removal of 1 base from V and 5 bases from J, the junction contained 5 bases not matched to a gene.

This clonotype was seen at least ten times. The V call is TRBV7-2, the J call TRBJ2-5, with 9 bases fitting TRBD2. Germline loops: CDR1 SGHTA, CDR2 FQGNSA. J was trimmed by 2 bases and V by 5 bases; bases with no gene match: 6. This CDR3 is built from 15 residues. CDR3 coding DNA: TGTGCCAGCAGCCGAGCGGGAGGCCTACAAGAGACCCAGTACTTC. It specifies CASSRAGGLQETQYF.

This clonotype was detected ten times or more. The chain carries TRBV5-1 and TRBJ2-3; D uncertain. The CDR3 is 14 amino acids. The V gene lost 3 bases and the J gene lost 4 bases, with 12 bases spanning the gap. Germline assignment: CDR1 SGHRS and CDR2 YFSETQ. CDR3 DNA sequence: TGCGCCAGCAGCTATCTAGACCCTCCAGATACGCAGTATTTT. Amino acid sequence: CASSYLDPPDTQYF.

This clonotype was seen a few times. The rearrangement joins TRBV5-1 to TRBJ1-4, with TRBD1 as a possible D gene (5 bases). The CDR3 is made up of 12 amino acids. Trimming stripped 6 bases from V and 10 bases from J, with 13 bases between. Germline CDR1 is SGHRS and CDR2 is YFSETQ. In DNA, the CDR3 is TGCGCCAGCAACGACGGGGGAGGAAAACTGTTTTTT. This codes for CASNDGGGKLFF.

The DNA for the CDR3 is TGCAGCGAGACAGATACGCAGTATTTT. This codes for CSETDTQYF. The chain uses TRBV29-1 and TRBJ2-3; D unresolved. Germline V gene lookup returns CDR1 SQVTM and CDR2 ANQGSEA. CDR3 length equals 9 residues. V lost 7 bases, J lost 3 bases, and 2 bases lay in between.

The rearrangement links TRBV11-2 to TRBJ2-4; D gene unclear. The V end lost 3 bases, the J end lost 0 bases, and 6 bases lay between the germline ends. This CDR3 comprises 14 residues. Per germline, CDR1 SGHAT and CDR2 FQNNGV. The CDR3 DNA is TGTGCCAGCAGCTTGGGCGTAGCCAAAAACATTCAGTACTTC. It specifies CASSLGVAKNIQYF.

In this sample, this clonotype turned up many times. This chain joins TRBV6-2 or TRBV6-3 and TRBJ2-3; TRBD2 matches at 10 bases. Germline V gives CDR1 MNHEY, CDR2 SVGEGT. CDR3 length: 15 amino acids. Trimming took 11 bases from V and 3 from J; bases not matched to a gene: 11. CDR3 nucleotides: TGTGCCTCAAAACCGGGGACTAGCGTGACAGATACGCAGTATTTT. It translates to CASKPGTSVTDTQYF.

In its sample, this clonotype was seen a few times. The chain uses TRBV27 and TRBJ1-1; TRBD1 matches at 7 bases. In germline, CDR1 is MNHEY, CDR2 SMNVEV (reference sequence). With 8 bases clipped from V and 3 bases from J, the junction kept 6 bases outside the gene matches. The CDR3 loop spans 13 amino acids. The CDR3 protein is CASGQTGYTEAFF. The CDR3 DNA is TGTGCCAGCGGCCAGACAGGGTACACTGAAGCTTTCTTT.

The chain links TRBV7-2 to TRBJ2-1; 14 bases are a match to TRBD2. CDR3 length equals 17 residues. Germline values: CDR1 SGHTA, CDR2 FQGNSA. Trimming took 5 bases from V and 3 from J; bases not matched to a gene: 6. The CDR3 nucleotides read TGTGCCAGCAGCCCCGGGACTAGCGGGAGTTTCTACAATGAGCAGTTCTTC. It yields the protein CASSPGTSGSFYNEQFF.

In its sample, this clonotype was seen many times. The chain joins TRBV20-1 to TRBJ2-7, with 7 bases matching TRBD2. The CDR3 totals 14 residues. CDR1 and CDR2 (germline): DFQATT, SNEGSKA (reference sequence). The J segment lost 1 base and the V segment lost 6 bases, leaving 9 bases of the junction unmatched. The CDR3 bases are TGCAGTGCGAGACAAGGGACTATTTCCTACGAGCAGTACTTC. It codes for CSARQGTISYEQYF.

This clonotype showed up many times. The chain combines TRBV11-2 with TRBJ1-1; D remains unclear. Looked up from germline, CDR1 is SGHAT and CDR2 is FQNNGV. The CDR3 totals 14 residues. Trimming took off 5 bases at V and 8 bases at J, with 18 bases between the two ends. The CDR3 coding sequence is TGTGCCAGCAGCCCCGACCGGGGTTTCGTCGAAGCTTTCTTT. Its protein product is CASSPDRGFVEAFF.

This clonotype was counted between two and nine times. The V and J genes are TRBV2 and TRBJ1-2; D not certain. CDR1 SNHLY and CDR2 FYNNEI come from the germline V gene. This CDR3 is 13 amino acids long. Trimming shortened V by 4 bases and J by 0 bases, and 6 bases separated the two germline ends. CDR3 DNA: TGTGCCAGCAGTGGTAGGACTAACTATGGCTACACCTTC. This sequence encodes CASSGRTNYGYTF.

This clonotype has ten or more counts. J is TRBJ2-5 and V is TRBV20-1; tentative D call: TRBD1 (5 bases). Trimming pared 2 bases from V and 5 bases from J, leaving 12 bases between. Germline lookup yields CDR1 DFQATT and CDR2 SNEGSKA (reference sequence). The CDR3 sequence is 13 residues long. The CDR3 DNA is TGCAGTGCTAGACAAGGACATCGGGAGACCCAGTACTTC. Translating gives CSARQGHRETQYF.

This clonotype has at least ten counts. The CDR3, as DNA: TGTGCCACGAGCCCAGGACGGGACTCTGGGGCCAACGTCCTGACTTTC. It specifies CATSPGRDSGANVLTF. The genes are TRBV24-1 and TRBJ2-6; the D gene is possibly TRBD2 (5 bases). Germline CDR1 is KGHDR and CDR2 is SFDVKD. The CDR3 loop spans 16 amino acids. V shed 10 bases and J shed 0 bases, with 15 bases lying between them.